The next 32 T cell receptor beta chains were all read from a single sample in a study of blood T cell repertoires in COVID-19. TCRdb's copy holds only in-frame clones and misses some; the assay was immunoSEQ multiplex PCR. Of some 53,000 clones detected, less than 95% appear once; the ten largest clones hold 3.1%. Sequenced: peripheral blood. The receptors originated from a human donor in a cohort sampled during active COVID-19.

CDR3 nucleotide sequence: TGTGCCAGCAGCGACCGGGACACCTCCTACGAGCAGTACTTC. Its protein is CASSDRDTSYEQYF. The gene calls are TRBV9 and TRBJ2-7, with D possibly matching TRBD1 (6 bases). Germline CDR1 SGDLS, CDR2 YYNGEE. V gave up 3 bases and J gave up 0 bases, with 10 bases separating them. The CDR3 extends over 14 amino acids.

The chain has TRBV7-3 and TRBJ1-2; D might be TRBD1 (5 bases). The germline gives CDR1 SGHTA, CDR2 FQGTGA. CDR3 length equals 13 residues. The V end was cut by 3 bases, the J end by 8 bases, with 13 bases between. This CDR3 reads CASSLGSGQGYTF. As DNA, the CDR3 is TGTGCCAGCAGCTTGGGTTCAGGGCAAGGCTACACCTTC.

The chain links TRBV11-2 to TRBJ2-1; D perhaps matches TRBD2 (5 bases). V dropped 5 bases and J dropped 5 bases, with 16 bases sitting between them. Germline V CDR1 and CDR2: SGHAT, FQNNGV. The CDR3 extends over 15 amino acids. The DNA for the CDR3 is TGTGCCAGCAGCGCCTGGGCGGCGGAGGACAATGAGCAGTTCTTC. Residues: CASSAWAAEDNEQFF.

Of note for this clone: A junction end diverges from the germline sequence, so it may reflect a read error. The chain joins TRBV5-4 to TRBJ1-1; D ambiguous. This CDR3 is built from 11 residues. Germline V gene sequence: CDR1 SGHNT, CDR2 YYREEE (reference sequence). The CDR3 DNA is TGTGCCAGCAGCTTGGTTGGCGGGGAGGCATTT. Residues: CASSLVGGEAF.

The chain has TRBV7-9 and TRBJ2-5, with 7 bases identical to TRBD2. V trimming: 1 base; J trimming: 7 bases; junction bases outside the gene matches: 6. CDR1 is SEHNR, CDR2 FQNEAQ, per germline (reference sequence). The CDR3 runs to 14 residues. The CDR3 reads CASSLGAGVGTQYF. In nucleotides, the CDR3 is TGTGCCAGCAGCTTAGGGGCGGGAGTAGGGACCCAGTACTTC.

The gene calls are TRBV19 and TRBJ2-2; 15 bases are a match to TRBD2. The CDR3 contains 16 residues. Per germline, CDR1 LNHDA and CDR2 SQIVND (reference sequence). V lost 5 bases and J lost 7; bases outside the gene matches: 5. Written as DNA, the CDR3 is TGTGCCAGTAGTTGGACTAGCGGGAGGGCCGTCGGGGAGCTGTTTTTT. Its protein product is CASSWTSGRAVGELFF.

This chain joins TRBV15 and TRBJ1-1; perhaps TRBD1 as D (6 bases). CDR1 is LNHNV, CDR2 YYDKDF, per germline (reference sequence). This CDR3 is 14 amino acids long. Trimming pared 0 bases from V and 7 bases from J, leaving 12 bases between. The CDR3 loop is CATSRDQTGSEAFF. The CDR3 DNA reads as TGTGCCACCAGCAGAGATCAGACAGGCAGTGAAGCTTTCTTT.

Only one count was recorded for this clone. The chain combines TRBV9 with TRBJ1-1; D is possibly TRBD1 (5 bases). CDR3 size: 16 residues. Germline CDR1 and CDR2: SGDLS and YYNGEE. Deletions cut 0 bases from V and 5 bases from J, with 17 bases between. In nucleotides, the CDR3 is TGTGCCAGCAGCGTAGCAGGACTCGGGGGGAGTACTGAAGCTTTCTTT. Its translation: CASSVAGLGGSTEAFF.

The rearrangement uses TRBV19 and TRBJ2-1; tentatively, D is TRBD2 (7 bases). CDR1 is LNHDA, CDR2 SQIVND, per germline (reference sequence). The V and J ends lost 8 bases and 6 bases respectively, with 23 bases between them. CDR3 length: 16 amino acids. CDR3 DNA: TGTGCCAGTGTCCGGGTGGGAGGGGGTATCTCCAATGAGCAGTTCTTC. Encoded protein: CASVRVGGGISNEQFF.

This clone has a handful of counts. The chain couples TRBV7-9 to TRBJ1-6; 10 bases map to TRBD1. This CDR3 contains 16 residues. Trimming took 5 bases from V and 10 from J; bases not matched to a gene: 11. In germline, CDR1 is SEHNR, CDR2 FQNEAQ (reference sequence). Here the CDR3 DNA reads TGTGCCAGCAGCCGGATTGCCGGGACAGGGGTATCACCCCTCCACTTT. Amino acid sequence: CASSRIAGTGVSPLHF. Full variable domain (outside the CDR3, taken from reference TRBV7-9 and TRBJ1-6): DTGVSQNPRHKITKRGQNVTFRCDPISEHNRLYWYRQTLGQGPEFLTYFQNEAQLEKSRLLSDRFSAERPKGSFSTLEIQRTEQGDSAMYLCASSRIAGTGVSPLHFGNGTRLTVT.

This clone was seen only a few times. The V and J genes are TRBV10-2 and TRBJ2-7, with a tentative D call TRBD2 (6 bases). Germline CDR1 and CDR2: WSHSY and SAAADI. This CDR3 contains 14 residues. Between the trimmed V and J ends, which lost 7 bases and 3 bases, there was a span of 16 bases. CDR3 DNA sequence: TGCGCCAGCATCCGAATGGGACTTAACTACGAGCAGTACTTC. Amino acid sequence: CASIRMGLNYEQYF.

The chain has TRBV27 and TRBJ2-1; maybe TRBD1 (5 bases). V was pared by 5 bases and J by 6 bases, with 20 bases between. The CDR3 is made up of 16 amino acids. Germline V gives CDR1 MNHEY, CDR2 SMNVEV (reference sequence). The CDR3 is CASSPRWATAGNEQFF. The CDR3 nucleotides read TGTGCCAGCAGTCCGCGGTGGGCGACAGCCGGCAATGAGCAGTTCTTC.

This sequence joins TRBV28 and TRBJ1-5; perhaps TRBD1 as D (6 bases). The CDR3 totals 16 residues. Trimming removed 7 bases from V and 2 bases from J, with 18 bases in between. Germline CDR1 and CDR2: MDHEN and SYDVKM. CDR3 loop: CASTKAGANGNQPQHF. The CDR3 DNA is TGTGCCAGCACCAAAGCGGGGGCTAATGGCAATCAGCCCCAGCATTTT. The whole variable domain, filled in from reference TRBV28 and TRBJ1-5, reads DVKVTQSSRYLVKRTGEKVFLECVQDMDHENMFWYRQDPGLGLRLIYFSYDVKMKEKGDIPEGYSVSREKKERFSLILESASTNQTSMYLCASTKAGANGNQPQHFGDGTRLSIL.

J is TRBJ1-6 and V is TRBV20-1; D not resolved. Trimming took off 2 bases at V and 14 bases at J, with 10 bases between the two ends. Looked up from germline, CDR1 is DFQATT and CDR2 is SNEGSKA (reference sequence). The CDR3 extends over 11 amino acids. CDR3 region: CSARLVLALHF. DNA for the CDR3: TGCAGTGCTAGACTAGTTTTAGCCCTCCACTTT.

This sequence joins TRBV29-1 and TRBJ1-5; weak D call: TRBD1 (6 bases). CDR1 is SQVTM and CDR2 is ANQGSEA in the germline V gene. Trimming shortened V by 4 bases and J by 5 bases, and 12 bases separated the two germline ends. The CDR3 sequence is 13 residues long. As DNA, the CDR3 is TGCAGCGTTGGGGCAGGGGTGGATCAGCCCCAGCATTTT. Translation: CSVGAGVDQPQHF.

The chain joins TRBV4-1 to TRBJ1-2; TRBD1 agrees at 8 bases. J lost 7 bases, V lost 4 bases, and 11 bases had no gene match. The CDR3 has 15 amino acids. Germline V lookup: CDR1 MGHRA, CDR2 YSYEKL. The CDR3 nucleotides read TGCGCCAGCAGCCCCTATGGGCAGGGGGCGTTTGGCTACACCTTC. This translates into CASSPYGQGAFGYTF.

The chain carries TRBV18 and TRBJ2-5, with D possibly matching TRBD1 (6 bases). CDR3 size: 14 residues. With 3 bases removed from V and 5 bases from J, the gap between germline ends came to 13 bases. Germline values: CDR1 KGHSH, CDR2 LQKENI. The CDR3 DNA is TGTGCCAGCTCACCCGAAGGGGGACGTGAGACCCAGTACTTC. The encoded protein is CASSPEGGRETQYF.

The chain carries TRBV28 and TRBJ2-7, with TRBD2 matching 7 bases. The V gene end was trimmed by 7 bases and the J gene end by 4 bases; junction bases not matched to a gene: 4. CDR1 is MDHEN, CDR2 SYDVKM, per germline. The CDR3 has 12 amino acids. CDR3 in amino acids: CASTGTTYEQYF. As DNA, the CDR3 is TGTGCCAGCACCGGGACTACTTACGAGCAGTACTTC.

The chain is built from TRBV5-1 and TRBJ2-1; TRBD2 agrees at 7 bases. Germline CDR1 reads SGHRS; CDR2 reads YFSETQ. J gave up 4 bases and V 0 bases, and 13 bases lay outside the gene matches. This CDR3 region has 18 residues. The CDR3: CASSLGLPSGAIYNEQFF. The CDR3 DNA is TGCGCCAGCAGCTTGGGGCTCCCTAGCGGAGCTATTTACAATGAGCAGTTCTTC. Combining the CDR3 with reference TRBV5-1 and TRBJ2-1 gives the whole variable domain KAGVTQTPRYLIKTRGQQVTLSCSPISGHRSVSWYQQTPGQGLQFLFEYFSETQRNKGNFPGRFSGRQFSNSRSEMNVSTLELGDSALYLCASSLGLPSGAIYNEQFFGPGTRLTVL.

The chain carries TRBV27 and TRBJ2-1, with TRBD1 matching 7 bases. The CDR3 runs to 17 residues. After removal of 4 bases from V and 0 bases from J, the junction contained 9 bases not matched to a gene. Looked up from germline, CDR1 is MNHEY and CDR2 is SMNVEV (reference sequence). The chain's CDR3 is CASSSSLGTVSYNEQFF. The CDR3 DNA reads TGTGCCAGCAGTTCCTCATTAGGGACAGTCTCCTACAATGAGCAGTTCTTC.

This clone was observed once. V gene TRBV9 combines with J gene TRBJ2-7, with D perhaps matching TRBD2 (6 bases). With 5 bases removed from V and 3 bases from J, the gap between germline ends came to 18 bases. The CDR3 is 15 amino acids. Germline V gene lookup returns CDR1 SGDLS and CDR2 YYNGEE. Here the CDR3 DNA reads TGTGCCAGCAGTACCCGTAGCGGCAGGTTCTACGAGCAGTACTTC. This translates into CASSTRSGRFYEQYF.

The chain joins TRBV30 to TRBJ2-2; 7 bases are shared with TRBD2. The CDR3 sequence is 13 residues long. J lost 0 bases, V lost 5 bases, and 0 bases had no gene match. Germline V gene sequence: CDR1 GTSNPN, CDR2 SVGIG (reference sequence). The CDR3 region has the DNA TGTGCCTGGCGGGGGGCGAACACCGGGGAGCTGTTTTTT. This codes for CAWRGANTGELFF. Drawing the rest from reference TRBV30 and TRBJ2-2, the complete variable domain is SQTIHQWPATLVQPVGSPLSLECTVEGTSNPNLYWYRQAAGRGLQLLFYSVGIGQISSEVPQNLSASRPQDRQFILSSKKLLLSDSGFYLCAWRGANTGELFFGEGSRLTVL.

This clone was seen only a few times. The V gene is TRBV11-2, the J gene TRBJ2-2, with TRBD2 matching over 8 bases. The germline CDR1 and CDR2 sequences are SGHAT and FQNNGV. J lost 3 bases, V lost 7 bases, and 10 bases had no gene match. The CDR3 is made up of 16 amino acids. The CDR3 DNA follows: TGTGCCAGCACCGGGAGCCGAGCGGGAGACACCGGGGAGCTGTTTTTT. Translating gives CASTGSRAGDTGELFF.

This rearrangement joins TRBV3-1 (or the pseudogene TRBV3-2) to TRBJ2-7, with 9 bases fitting TRBD2. Trimming removed 1 base from V and 2 bases from J; junction bases left unmatched: 3. Per the germline V gene, CDR1 is LGHDT and CDR2 is YNNKEL (reference sequence). The CDR3 totals 15 residues. In DNA, the CDR3 is TGTGCCAGCAGCCAAGGGGCGGGAGGGCCCTACGAGCAGTACTTC. As protein: CASSQGAGGPYEQYF.

J is TRBJ1-5 and V is TRBV5-1; 7 positions match TRBD1. Germline V gives CDR1 SGHRS, CDR2 YFSETQ. The CDR3 is made up of 14 amino acids. With 4 bases clipped from V and 3 bases from J, the junction kept 4 bases outside the gene matches. CDR3 DNA sequence: TGCGCCAGCAGCACGGGACAGAACAATCAGCCCCAGCATTTT. Translating gives CASSTGQNNQPQHF. The full variable domain, completed using reference TRBV5-1 and TRBJ1-5, is KAGVTQTPRYLIKTRGQQVTLSCSPISGHRSVSWYQQTPGQGLQFLFEYFSETQRNKGNFPGRFSGRQFSNSRSEMNVSTLELGDSALYLCASSTGQNNQPQHFGDGTRLSIL.

This clone was detected only a few times. This CDR3 is CASSIAPGGGQPQHF. In DNA form, the CDR3 reads TGTGCCAGTAGTATAGCCCCAGGGGGCGGTCAGCCCCAGCATTTT. V gene TRBV19 combines with J gene TRBJ1-5; TRBD1 matches 8 bases. The CDR3 has 15 amino acids. CDR1 LNHDA and CDR2 SQIVND come from the germline V gene (reference sequence). The junction had 5 bases not matched to a gene; V was cut back by 1 base and J by 6 bases.

The chain joins TRBV28 to TRBJ2-7; weak D call: TRBD2 (5 bases). Germline lookup yields CDR1 MDHEN and CDR2 SYDVKM. The CDR3 extends over 15 amino acids. Trimming took off 3 bases at V and 1 base at J, with 13 bases between the two ends. The CDR3 DNA reads as TGTGCCAGCAGTTTCAGATCTGGAGGATCCTACGAGCAGTACTTC. Translating it yields CASSFRSGGSYEQYF.

CDR3 amino acids: CASSDKGLAGNEQFF. The CDR3 DNA reads TGTGCCAGCAGTGACAAGGGACTAGCGGGCAATGAGCAGTTCTTC. V gene TRBV6-4 combines with J gene TRBJ2-1, with 12 nucleotides matching TRBD2. The CDR3 length is 15 residues. CDR1 MRHNA and CDR2 SNTAGT come from the germline V gene. With V trimmed by 2 bases and J by 6 bases, 2 bases remained unmatched.

The chain employs TRBV5-4 and TRBJ2-6, with D perhaps matching TRBD1 (6 bases). The V gene's germline CDR1 is SGHNT and CDR2 YYREEE (reference sequence). This CDR3 has 17 residues. V was clipped by 9 bases and J by 1 base, with 20 bases between them. As DNA, the CDR3 is TGTGCCACTATCGGCGGCAGGGGCCCATCTGGGGCCAACGTCCTGACTTTC. This codes for CATIGGRGPSGANVLTF.

The rearrangement uses TRBV24-1 and TRBJ2-7; D remains unclear. The germline CDR1 and CDR2 sequences are KGHDR and SFDVKD. Trimming pared 4 bases from V and 0 bases from J, leaving 6 bases between. The CDR3 length is 13 residues. In DNA form, the CDR3 reads TGTGCCACCAGTGAAGAGGACTCCTACGAGCAGTACTTC. This gives the protein CATSEEDSYEQYF.

The chain combines TRBV9 with TRBJ1-5; maybe TRBD1 (6 bases). Trimming pared 0 bases from V and 6 bases from J, leaving 10 bases between. Germline values: CDR1 SGDLS, CDR2 YYNGEE. The CDR3 consists of 14 residues. CDR3 DNA: TGTGCCAGCAGCGTAGAGGGACACCTTCAGCCCCAGCATTTT. Its translation: CASSVEGHLQPQHF.

The chain recombines TRBV19 with TRBJ2-1; 8 nucleotides line up with TRBD2. CDR3 length equals 15 residues. V shed 10 bases and J 6 bases; nucleotides not matched to a gene: 14. CDR1 is LNHDA and CDR2 is SQIVND in the germline V gene (reference sequence). CDR3 in amino acids: CAIAPLIAGRNEQFF. The CDR3 DNA is TGTGCCATCGCACCCCTGATAGCGGGACGCAATGAGCAGTTCTTC.